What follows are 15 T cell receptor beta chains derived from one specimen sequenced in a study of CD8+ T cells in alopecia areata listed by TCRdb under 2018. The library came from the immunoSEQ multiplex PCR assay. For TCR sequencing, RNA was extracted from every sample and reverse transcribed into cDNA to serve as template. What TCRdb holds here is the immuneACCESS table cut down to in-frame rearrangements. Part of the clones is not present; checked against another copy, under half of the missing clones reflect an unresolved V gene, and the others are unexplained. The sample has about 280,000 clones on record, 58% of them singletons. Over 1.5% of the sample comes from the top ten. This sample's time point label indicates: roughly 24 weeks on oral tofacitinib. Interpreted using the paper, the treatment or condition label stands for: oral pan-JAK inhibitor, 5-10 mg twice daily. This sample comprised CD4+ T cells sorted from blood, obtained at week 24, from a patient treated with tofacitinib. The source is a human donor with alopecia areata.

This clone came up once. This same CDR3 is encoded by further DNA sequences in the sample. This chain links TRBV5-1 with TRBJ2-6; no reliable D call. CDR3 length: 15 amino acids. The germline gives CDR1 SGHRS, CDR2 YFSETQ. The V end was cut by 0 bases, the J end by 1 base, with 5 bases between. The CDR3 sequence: CASSLGGSGANVLTF. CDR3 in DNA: TGCGCCAGCAGCTTGGGGGGATCTGGGGCCAACGTCCTGACTTTC.

CDR3 amino acids: CASSLSADEQFF. The DNA for the CDR3 is TGTGCCAGCAGCCTGTCGGCAGATGAGCAGTTCTTC. This chain joins TRBV11-3 and TRBJ2-1; D uncertain. Trimming took 5 bases from V and 8 from J, leaving 10 bases between them. From germline, CDR1 is SGHNT and CDR2 YENEEA. The CDR3 sequence is 12 residues long.

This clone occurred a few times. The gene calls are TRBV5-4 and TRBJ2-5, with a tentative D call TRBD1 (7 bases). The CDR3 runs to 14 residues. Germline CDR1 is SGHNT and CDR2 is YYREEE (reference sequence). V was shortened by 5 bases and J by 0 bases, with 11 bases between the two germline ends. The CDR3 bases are TGTGCCAGCAGGGAGGGGACAGACCAAGAGACCCAGTACTTC. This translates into CASREGTDQETQYF.

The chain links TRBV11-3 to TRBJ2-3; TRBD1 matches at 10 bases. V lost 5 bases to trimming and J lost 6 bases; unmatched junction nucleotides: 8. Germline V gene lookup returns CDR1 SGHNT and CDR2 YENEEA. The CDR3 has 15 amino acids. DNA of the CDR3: TGTGCCAGCAGCCCACGACAGGGGGCAACGGATACGCAGTATTTT. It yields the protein CASSPRQGATDTQYF.

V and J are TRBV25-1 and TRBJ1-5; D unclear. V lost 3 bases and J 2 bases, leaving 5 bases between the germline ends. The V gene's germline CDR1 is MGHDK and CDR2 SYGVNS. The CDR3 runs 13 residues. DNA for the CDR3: TGTGCCAGCAGTGAGGCAGGCAATCAGCCCCAGCATTTT. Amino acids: CASSEAGNQPQHF.

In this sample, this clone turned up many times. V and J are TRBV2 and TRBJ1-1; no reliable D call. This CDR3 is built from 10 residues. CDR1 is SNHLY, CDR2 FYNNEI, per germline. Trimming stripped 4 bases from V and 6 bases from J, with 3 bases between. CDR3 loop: CASSVSEAFF. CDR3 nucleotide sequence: TGTGCCAGCAGTGTTTCTGAAGCTTTCTTT. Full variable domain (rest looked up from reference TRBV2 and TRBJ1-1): EPEVTQTPSHQVTQMGQEVILRCVPISNHLYFYWYRQILGQKVEFLVSFYNNEISEKSEIFDDQFSVERPDGSNFTLKIRSTKLEDSAMYFCASSVSEAFFGQGTRLTVV.

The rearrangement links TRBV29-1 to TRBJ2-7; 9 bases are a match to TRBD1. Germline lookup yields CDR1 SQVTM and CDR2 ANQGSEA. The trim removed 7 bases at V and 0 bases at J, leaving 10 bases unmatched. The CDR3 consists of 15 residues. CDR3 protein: CSAGGRTGVSYEQYF. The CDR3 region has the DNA TGCAGCGCCGGAGGCAGGACAGGGGTCTCCTACGAGCAGTACTTC.

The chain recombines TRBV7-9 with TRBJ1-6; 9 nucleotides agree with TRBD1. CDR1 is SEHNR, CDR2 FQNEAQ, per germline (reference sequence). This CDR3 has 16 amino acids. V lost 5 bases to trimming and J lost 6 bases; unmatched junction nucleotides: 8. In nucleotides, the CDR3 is TGTGCCAGCAGCGGGCGGGACAGGGATCTTAATTCACCCCTCCACTTT. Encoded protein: CASSGRDRDLNSPLHF. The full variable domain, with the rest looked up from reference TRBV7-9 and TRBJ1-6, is DTGVSQNPRHKITKRGQNVTFRCDPISEHNRLYWYRQTLGQGPEFLTYFQNEAQLEKSRLLSDRFSAERPKGSFSTLEIQRTEQGDSAMYLCASSGRDRDLNSPLHFGNGTRLTVT.

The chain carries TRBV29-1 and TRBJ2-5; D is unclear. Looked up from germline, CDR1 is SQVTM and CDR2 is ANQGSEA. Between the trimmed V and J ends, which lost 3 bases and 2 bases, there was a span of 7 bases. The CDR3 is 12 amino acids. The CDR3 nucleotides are TGCAGCGTTGATCTAGAACAAGAGACCCAGTACTTC. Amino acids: CSVDLEQETQYF.

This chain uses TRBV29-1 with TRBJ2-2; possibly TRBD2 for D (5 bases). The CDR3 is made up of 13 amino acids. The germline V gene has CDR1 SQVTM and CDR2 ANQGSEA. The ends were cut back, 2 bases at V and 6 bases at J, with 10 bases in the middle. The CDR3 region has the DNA TGCAGCGTTGAACAGGCCGGGGCCGGGGAGCTGTTTTTT. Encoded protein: CSVEQAGAGELFF.

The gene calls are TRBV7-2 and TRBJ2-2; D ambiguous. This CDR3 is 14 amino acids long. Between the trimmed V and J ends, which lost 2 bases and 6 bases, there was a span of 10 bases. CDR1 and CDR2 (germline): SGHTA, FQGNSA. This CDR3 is CASSLLGLAGELFF. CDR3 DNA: TGTGCCAGCAGCTTATTAGGTCTGGCCGGGGAGCTGTTTTTT.

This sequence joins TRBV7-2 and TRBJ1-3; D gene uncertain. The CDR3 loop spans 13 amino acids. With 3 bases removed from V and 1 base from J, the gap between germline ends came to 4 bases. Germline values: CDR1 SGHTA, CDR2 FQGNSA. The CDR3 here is CASSFYSGNTIYF. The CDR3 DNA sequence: TGTGCCAGCAGCTTTTATTCTGGAAACACCATATATTTT.

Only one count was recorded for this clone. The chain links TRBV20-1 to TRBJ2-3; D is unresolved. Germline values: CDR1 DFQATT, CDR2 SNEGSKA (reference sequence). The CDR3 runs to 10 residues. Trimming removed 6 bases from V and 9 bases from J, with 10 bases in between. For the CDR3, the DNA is TGCAGTGCCCACAATCGGACGCAGTATTTT. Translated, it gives CSAHNRTQYF.

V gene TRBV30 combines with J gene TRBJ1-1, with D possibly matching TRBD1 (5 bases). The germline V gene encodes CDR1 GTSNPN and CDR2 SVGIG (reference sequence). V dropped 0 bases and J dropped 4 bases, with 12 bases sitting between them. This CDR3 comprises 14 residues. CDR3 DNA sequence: TGTGCCTGGAGTGTACGGCTCGGGGGCACTGAAGCTTTCTTT. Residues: CAWSVRLGGTEAFF.

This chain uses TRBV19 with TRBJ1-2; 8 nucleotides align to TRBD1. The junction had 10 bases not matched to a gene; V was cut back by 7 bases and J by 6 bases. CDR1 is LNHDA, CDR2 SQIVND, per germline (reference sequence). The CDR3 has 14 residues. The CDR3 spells CASNGRGRGHGYTF. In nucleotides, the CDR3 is TGTGCCAGTAATGGCAGGGGGCGCGGCCATGGCTACACCTTC.